This entry lists 11 T cell receptor beta chains sequenced from one sample in a study of vaccination and CD4 T cells after COVID-19. The antigens these receptors bind are not known. With the Oncomine TCR Beta short-read assay, DNA from cultured CD4+ T cells was sequenced. Using its own MiXCR run on the PCR reads, TCRdb lists one record per CDR3 protein. The table lists about 13,000 distinct CDR3 sequences, roughly 58% of them singletons, with less than 20% in the top ten. Documented treatment: approximately nine-day PBMC culture with coronavirus spike peptide pools or control peptides (ViraFEST assay). Sequenced here: cultured CD4+ T cells from blood, sampled after SARS-CoV-2 vaccination. These receptor sequences come from a human donor with COVID-19.

The J gene is TRBJ1-1, the V gene TRBV10-3; D is perhaps TRBD1 (6 bases). Germline V gene lookup returns CDR1 ENHRY and CDR2 SYGVKD. Trimming stripped 6 bases from V and 5 bases from J, with 13 bases between. The CDR3 consists of 13 residues. This CDR3 reads CAIRGAPGTEAFF. CDR3 DNA: TGTGCCATCAGGGGGGCCCCAGGTACTGAAGCTTTCTTT.

This clonotype was found a few times. The V call is TRBV6-1, the J call TRBJ1-2, with 8 positions matching TRBD1. Unmatched junction bases numbered 11, after V lost 3 bases and J lost 5 bases. The germline V gene has CDR1 MNHNS and CDR2 SASEGT. The CDR3 covers 16 residues. Here the CDR3 reads CASSDFTRTGSYGYTF. CDR3 nucleotide sequence: TGTGCCAGCAGTGATTTTACGAGGACAGGGTCATATGGCTACACCTTC.

The chain is built from TRBV20-1 and TRBJ2-7, with 9 bases that match TRBD2. The V segment lost 3 bases and the J segment 7 bases; nucleotides outside the gene matches: 13. CDR3 length: 15 amino acids. CDR1 and CDR2 (germline): DFQATT, SNEGSKA (reference sequence). CDR3 nucleotide sequence: TGCAGTGCTAGTATGCGGGGGGGCCGTTTTTGGGAGCAGTACTTC. As protein: CSASMRGGRFWEQYF.

V is TRBV19 and J is TRBJ2-5; D gene ambiguous. The CDR3 contains 15 residues. The V end was cut by 9 bases, the J end by 5 bases, with 22 bases between. Per germline, CDR1 LNHDA and CDR2 SQIVND (reference sequence). CDR3 nucleotides: TGTGCCAGCTCCCCCCCAGACACCCGTGGGGAGACCCAGTACTTC. This gives the protein CASSPPDTRGETQYF.

The rearrangement links TRBV9 to TRBJ1-2; D call uncertain. There are 14 residues in the CDR3. Trimming stripped 2 bases from V and 7 bases from J, with 15 bases between. From germline, CDR1 is SGDLS and CDR2 YYNGEE. CDR3 sequence: CASSVTIHGGGYTF. The CDR3 DNA reads as TGTGCCAGCAGCGTCACCATACACGGAGGTGGCTACACCTTC.

The CDR3 here is CASSLGQGGDGYTF. CDR3 DNA sequence: TGTGCCAGCAGTCTCGGACAGGGAGGAGATGGCTACACCTTC. This rearrangement joins TRBV2 to TRBJ1-2, with 8 bases matching TRBD1. The CDR3 consists of 14 residues. V trimming: 5 bases; J trimming: 6 bases; junction bases outside the gene matches: 8. Germline assignment: CDR1 SNHLY and CDR2 FYNNEI.

V is TRBV2 and J is TRBJ1-2; the D gene is possibly TRBD1 (6 bases). The V end was cut by 2 bases, the J end by 8 bases, with 18 bases between. Germline V gene lookup returns CDR1 SNHLY and CDR2 FYNNEI. This CDR3 contains 15 residues. The CDR3 DNA is TGTGCCAGCAGTGAAAATCTGGTGGAGGGGGGCGGCTACACCTTC. The encoded protein is CASSENLVEGGGYTF.

The chain employs TRBV15 and TRBJ2-5, with 9 positions matching TRBD2. This CDR3 is built from 16 residues. Trimming removed 5 bases from V and 5 bases from J; junction bases left unmatched: 12. From germline, CDR1 is LNHNV and CDR2 YYDKDF (reference sequence). DNA for the CDR3: TGTGCCACCAGCCCACAGGGCGGGGGGGTAGGTGAGACCCAGTACTTC. The encoded protein is CATSPQGGGVGETQYF.

The chain recombines TRBV7-8 with TRBJ2-3, with D unclear. V dropped 5 bases and J dropped 0 bases, with 12 bases sitting between them. The CDR3 length is 15 residues. Germline CDR1 and CDR2: SGHVS and FQNEAQ. The CDR3 region has the DNA TGTGCCAGCAGCCGCAAAACTACTAGCACAGATACGCAGTATTTT. Encoded protein: CASSRKTTSTDTQYF.

This clonotype has a single count. The V gene is TRBV3-1, the J gene TRBJ2-2; unclear D gene. The CDR3 totals 13 residues. Trimming pared 4 bases from V and 6 bases from J, leaving 9 bases between. Per germline, CDR1 LGHDT and CDR2 YNNKEL (reference sequence). CDR3 nucleotide sequence: TGTGCCAGCAGCCCCAGGTCCTCCGGGGAGCTGTTTTTT. This gives the protein CASSPRSSGELFF.

The chain recombines TRBV6-1 with TRBJ1-2, with TRBD1 matching 8 bases. The CDR3 length is 13 residues. CDR1 is MNHNS and CDR2 is SASEGT in the germline V gene. J lost 8 bases, V lost 2 bases, and 4 bases had no gene match. The CDR3 bases are TGTGCCAGCAGTGAACGACAGGGGAGCGGCTACACCTTC. Amino acids: CASSERQGSGYTF.